What follows describes a single T cell receptor (beta chain). It lacks a known antigen. No base quality information exists; no much larger clone differs at one position. These data belong to a study of shared clonotypes between healthy human individuals (dated by TCRdb to 2020 to 2022). With regard to the full study: The cohort comprised a couple of women and three men aged 18 to 49 years. Per donor, leukapheresis produced somewhere between about 0.94 and 10 billion PBMCs. Different laboratories and diverse techniques were used to prepare libraries and sequence TCR repertoires, to increase sequencing depth and limit assay-specific biases. Blood TCR repertoires of roughly five healthy adults were deeply sequenced to estimate repertoire size and the extent of clonotype sharing between individuals. Per donor, three plates each were used for CD4 naive and CD4 memory, two for CD8 naive, and one for CD8 memory.

Points the paper makes about the study in general: Rarefaction of sorted-subset datasets indicated incomplete sequencing despite the large sequencing depth. Naive subsets generally had larger estimated clonotype richness than memory subsets did. Higher generation probabilities were observed for clonotypes shared by all four sorted-subset donors than for non-shared clonotypes. Sampling was restricted to blood, and TCR repertoires in tissue are likely to differ from TCR repertoires in blood. Pairwise subsampling indicated that sequencing depth was expected to affect the degree of clonotype sharing among donors. About 4.5% of naive CD4, 3.5% of naive CD8, approximately 2.2% of memory CD4, and approximately 0.39% of memory CD8 clonotypes were shared across a few donors. The small number of donors limited the genetic and exposure-history diversity represented.

Healthy HIV-negative adults with no recently reported acute infections or vaccinations were included as donors. Only Caucasian adults living in Nashville, Tennessee, USA were represented among the donors. CD4+ T cells were enriched through magnetic negative selection, after which naive cells were positively selected on CD45RA and the remaining negative fraction served as the memory subset. After blood collection by leukapheresis, PBMCs were isolated using Ficoll-Histopaque density gradient centrifugation and then cryopreserved in the vapor phase of liquid nitrogen. Analytical flow cytometry was used to check the purity and quantity of every magnetically sorted T cell population. From each sorted fraction, genomic DNA was isolated and quantified by UV absorbance on a Nanodrop 2000c. TCR CDR3 regions were amplified from genomic DNA by multiplex PCR using the deep immunoSEQ assay. Extracted genomic DNA from each cell subset was distributed evenly across all wells of several immunoSEQ 96-well plates, and each plate was treated as a replicate. For sorted subsets, roughly 200 ng of genomic DNA, equivalent to some 30,000 T cell genomes, went into each replicate PCR. The purified libraries were quantified using a Qubit 3.0 fluorometer, sized with a Bioanalyzer 2100, and then quantified again using the KAPA Library Quantification kit. Every immunoSEQ 96-well plate was sequenced on a separate single-read 150-cycle Illumina NextSeq 550 flow cell. Per the authors' processing: The immunoSEQ output contained only junctional sequences without quality scores, so filtering could not match that applied to full-length reads. To assign V/J genes and CDR3, sequences were annotated using PyIR, a Python wrapper for IgBLAST v1.9, with IMGT germline references. Any read was removed if the V/J assignment was weak (E-value above 1e-6), the CDR3 was missing, or the read contained stop codons, out-of-frame junctions, or ambiguous translated residues. V3J clonotypes were defined as sequences sharing an identical inferred V gene, J gene, and CDR3 amino acid sequence. Percentage overlap between repertoires was calculated by dividing the number of shared unique clonotypes by the size of the smaller repertoire. Richness of each repertoire was evaluated using RTK rarefaction, the Chao1 estimator, and Recon v2.1 estimates of unobserved clonotypes. For all TCRbeta clonotypes obtained by the gDNA method from a handful of donors, generation probabilities were computed with OLGA. TCRdb holds this immuneACCESS table with in-frame rearrangements only. Some clones are missing; in checked studies, unresolved V genes explain under half, and the rest has no known cause. The D gene and trimming were derived from the DNA, and the V and J assignments and clone size from that table. This sample gives about 1 million clones in total; about 70% of them show up just once. The biggest ten clones account for over 1.3% of the sample.

The trim is 6 bases for V and 1 base for J, with a gap of 12 bases between the germline ends. According to the germline V gene, CDR1 reads SNHLY and CDR2 reads FYNNEI. Inclusive of the bounding cysteine and phenylalanine, the CDR3 is 14 residues long. CDR3 DNA only is kept here, 42 bases in frame from base 1. This TCR was recovered from a man aged 18 to 30 in good health. Sequencing was performed on memory CD4+ T cells sorted from blood. The cell subset or site label for this specimen denotes: CD45RA-negative fraction. The chain is assembled from TRBV2 and TRBJ1-1; no D gene is confidently identified. Here the CDR3 is given as CASSLTTRNTEAFF. The nucleotide sequence reads TGTGCCAGCAGCCTTACGACACGGAACACTGAAGCTTTCTTT. Extended through the reference TRBV2 and TRBJ1-1 proteins, this CDR3 yields the full variable domain: EPEVTQTPSHQVTQMGQEVILRCVPISNHLYFYWYRQILGQKVEFLVSFYNNEISEKSEIFDDQFSVERPDGSNFTLKIRSTKLEDSAMYFCASSLTTRNTEAFFGQGTRLTVV.